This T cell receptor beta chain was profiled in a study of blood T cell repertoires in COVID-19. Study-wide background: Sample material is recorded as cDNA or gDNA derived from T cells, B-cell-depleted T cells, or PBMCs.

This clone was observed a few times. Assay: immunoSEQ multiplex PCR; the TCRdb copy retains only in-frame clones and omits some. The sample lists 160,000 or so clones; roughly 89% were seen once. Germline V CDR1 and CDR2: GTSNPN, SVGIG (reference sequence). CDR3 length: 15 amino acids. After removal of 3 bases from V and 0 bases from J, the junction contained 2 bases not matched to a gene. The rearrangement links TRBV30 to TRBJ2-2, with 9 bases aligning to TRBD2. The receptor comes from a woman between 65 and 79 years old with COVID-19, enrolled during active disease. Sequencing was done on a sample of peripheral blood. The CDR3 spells CAWSGLASNTGELFF. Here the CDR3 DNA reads TGTGCCTGGAGCGGACTAGCGTCGAACACCGGGGAGCTGTTTTTT. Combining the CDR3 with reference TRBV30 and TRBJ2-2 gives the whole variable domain SQTIHQWPATLVQPVGSPLSLECTVEGTSNPNLYWYRQAAGRGLQLLFYSVGIGQISSEVPQNLSASRPQDRQFILSSKKLLLSDSGFYLCAWSGLASNTGELFFGEGSRLTVL.